This is a list of T cell receptor beta chains from one sample in a study of Ad26.COV2.S vaccination and SARS-CoV-2 variants. Libraries were prepared by immunoSEQ multiplex PCR; TCRdb keeps only in-frame clonotypes and omits some of them. The sample includes around 270,000 clones, approximately 88% of them seen just once. Sequencing used peripheral blood, obtained in a trial of Ad26.COV2.S vaccine versus placebo. These receptors were taken from a person between 18 and 65 years old who received the Ad26.COV2.S COVID-19 vaccine or a placebo. Both conserved end residues are part of each CDR3. Each record gives: V gene, J gene, clone size, CDR3 protein. Size is omitted from some rows. Given values are once, few, many or a class for expanded clones.

TRBV24-1	TRBJ2-1	-	CATSRTSGASPYNEQFF
TRBV11-2	TRBJ1-1	-	CASSLDREAEAFF
TRBV18	TRBJ1-4	-	CASSRDRALATNEKLFF
TRBV11-2	TRBJ2-2	-	CASSLERTAKTGELFF
TRBV4-1	TRBJ1-1	-	CASSQGAGGYTEAFF
TRBV5-6	TRBJ2-2	-	CASSLVAGAYTGELFF
TRBV5-1	TRBJ2-1	few	CASSFLLRSRDNEQFF
TRBV4-1	TRBJ2-2	-	CASSLDRARGTGELFF
TRBV5-1	TRBJ2-2	-	CASSRDRGGELFF
TRBV12-3/TRBV12-4	TRBJ2-1	-	CASKRDPANEQFF
TRBV19	TRBJ2-2	-	CASLETSGRAFGTGELFF
TRBV5-6	TRBJ1-2	-	CASSLAGTGDYGYTF
TRBV24-1	TRBJ1-1	-	CATSDPGQGSTEAFF
TRBV7-3	TRBJ2-1	-	CASSLTGDFYNEQFF
TRBV19	TRBJ2-3	-	CASSIGGQGSDTQYF
TRBV9	TRBJ2-1	-	CASSAGGSSYNEQFF
TRBV3-1/TRBV3-2	TRBJ1-1	-	CASSHGLTNTEAFF
TRBV27	TRBJ2-1	-	CASSLVGRGKLGQFF
TRBV5-5	TRBJ2-1	-	CASSLLLAVTEQFF